This T cell receptor beta chain appears in the sequencing data of a study of cytomegalovirus exposure and HLA in healthy donors. PCR was performed using 60 Vbeta and 13 Jbeta primers. In the authors' methods: A follow-up analysis tallied some 80 million unique TCR beta chains, roughly 11 million shared. Libraries were prepared by immunoSEQ multiplex PCR; TCRdb keeps only in-frame clonotypes and omits some of them. From that table come the V and J calls and clone size; the DNA was used to work out D and trimming. The data hold hundreds of thousands of clones, with 76% observed a single time. The CDR3 extends over 16 amino acids. CDR1 MNHEY and CDR2 SMNVEV come from the germline V gene (reference sequence). V was shortened by 3 bases and J by 3 bases, with 15 bases between the two germline ends. The study, taken as a whole, reports: Previous analysis showed most TCR beta V segments were productive about 87% or about 30% of the time. Association of 17,000 or so TCR beta sequences with HLA alleles was found at 0.05 false discovery rate in a later analysis.

Remarks on this clone: Its antigen is not known.

The source material was PBMCs. This TCR was recovered from a man in his late teens or twenties in good health and CMV-seronegative. The chain combines TRBV27 with TRBJ2-1; maybe TRBD2 (6 bases). DNA of the CDR3: TGTGCCAGCAGTTTCGATACCGGGAGTCTCTACAATGAGCAGTTCTTC. This sequence encodes CASSFDTGSLYNEQFF.